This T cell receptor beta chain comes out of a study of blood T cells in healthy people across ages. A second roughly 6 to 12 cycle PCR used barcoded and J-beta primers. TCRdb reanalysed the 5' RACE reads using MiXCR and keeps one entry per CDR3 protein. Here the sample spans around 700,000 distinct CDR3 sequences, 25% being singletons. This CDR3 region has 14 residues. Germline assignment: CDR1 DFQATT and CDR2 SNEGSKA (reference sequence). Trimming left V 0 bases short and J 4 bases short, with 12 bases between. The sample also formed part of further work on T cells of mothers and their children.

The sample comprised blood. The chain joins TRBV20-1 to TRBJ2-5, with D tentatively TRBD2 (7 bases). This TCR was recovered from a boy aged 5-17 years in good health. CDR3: CSARDWGGRETQYF. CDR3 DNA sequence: TGCAGTGCTAGAGATTGGGGGGGCAGAGAGACCCAGTACTTC.